This passage covers 14 T cell receptor beta chains from one sample sequenced in a study of blood T cell repertoires in COVID-19. Sequencing was performed with immunoSEQ multiplex PCR; in TCRdb, only in-frame clones are kept and a portion is missing. Of 180,000 or so clones listed, 89% are singletons. The sequenced sample was peripheral blood. The receptors come from a man aged 40-49 years with acute or convalescent COVID-19.

The chain couples TRBV7-9 to TRBJ2-3; possibly TRBD1 for D (6 bases). The CDR3 spans 15 residues. CDR1 and CDR2 from the germline V gene are SEHNR and FQNEAQ (reference sequence). V shed 0 bases and J shed 5 bases, with 12 bases lying between them. The CDR3 coding sequence is TGTGCCAGCAGCTTAGCGGACAGCAGTTTAGATACGCAGTATTTT. Amino acid sequence: CASSLADSSLDTQYF.

There are a few counts of this clone. J is TRBJ1-6 and V is TRBV24-1; TRBD1 is a possible D gene (5 bases). The V end was cut by 4 bases, the J end by 6 bases, with 21 bases between. The length of the CDR3 is 18 residues. Germline CDR1 is KGHDR and CDR2 is SFDVKD. CDR3 protein: CATSEGGIEAGSNSPLHF. DNA of the CDR3: TGTGCCACCAGTGAAGGAGGGATTGAGGCAGGGAGTAATTCACCCCTCCACTTT.

The genes are TRBV28 and TRBJ1-1; D possibly corresponds to TRBD1 (6 bases). There are 13 residues in the CDR3. The V end was cut by 8 bases, the J end by 1 base, with 11 bases between. CDR1 and CDR2 from the germline V gene are MDHEN and SYDVKM. The CDR3: CASLPDRNTEAFF. The CDR3 region has the DNA TGTGCCAGCCTTCCGGACAGGAACACTGAAGCTTTCTTT.

The genes are TRBV15 and TRBJ2-1; D is unresolved. There are 14 residues in the CDR3. Germline assignment: CDR1 LNHNV and CDR2 YYDKDF (reference sequence). V lost 1 base and J lost 0, with 4 bases in between. The CDR3 is CATSRAGSYNEQFF. DNA for the CDR3: TGTGCCACCAGCAGAGCAGGCTCCTACAATGAGCAGTTCTTC.

The rearrangement uses TRBV18 and TRBJ1-2; D might be TRBD1 (5 bases). Germline CDR1 reads KGHSH; CDR2 reads LQKENI. The CDR3 is 15 residues long. Trimming removed 1 base from V and 4 bases from J, with 13 bases in between. DNA of the CDR3: TGTGCCAGCTCACCACTACAGGACTACCTCTATGGCTACACCTTC. Amino acids: CASSPLQDYLYGYTF.

The chain joins TRBV30 to TRBJ2-1, with TRBD2 matching over 7 bases. The CDR3 is made up of 15 amino acids. With 2 bases clipped from V and 1 base from J, the junction kept 5 bases outside the gene matches. Per germline, CDR1 GTSNPN and CDR2 SVGIG (reference sequence). CDR3 in amino acids: CAWSSIAGSYNEQFF. The DNA for the CDR3 is TGTGCCTGGAGTTCCATAGCGGGTTCCTACAATGAGCAGTTCTTC.

The V gene is TRBV5-1, the J gene TRBJ2-3; TRBD1 aligns across 9 bases. Per germline, CDR1 SGHRS and CDR2 YFSETQ. The CDR3 is 16 amino acids. The junction had 10 bases not matched to a gene; V was cut back by 5 bases and J by 3 bases. The CDR3 sequence: CASRGAHRGRTDTQYF. In DNA, the CDR3 is TGCGCCAGCAGGGGGGCTCACAGGGGGCGGACAGATACGCAGTATTTT.

The chain recombines TRBV30 with TRBJ2-1; 11 bases are shared with TRBD2. J gave up 2 bases and V 6 bases, and 6 bases lay outside the gene matches. There are 15 residues in the CDR3. Germline V CDR1 and CDR2: GTSNPN, SVGIG (reference sequence). In DNA form, the CDR3 reads TGTGCCTGCCGTAGCGGGGGGGGTCCCTACAATGAGCAGTTCTTC. As protein: CACRSGGGPYNEQFF.

This clone is a singleton in its sample. The chain employs TRBV5-1 and TRBJ1-1; the match to TRBD1 covers 8 bases. The CDR3 has 15 residues. J lost 1 base, V lost 3 bases, and 5 bases had no gene match. Germline CDR1 is SGHRS and CDR2 is YFSETQ. CDR3 coding DNA: TGCGCCAGCAGCTCGCGACAGGGGACGAACACTGAAGCTTTCTTT. Protein: CASSSRQGTNTEAFF.

V gene TRBV16 combines with J gene TRBJ1-2, with D hard to call. Per germline, CDR1 KGHSY and CDR2 FQNENV. Trimming shortened V by 2 bases and J by 0 bases, and 10 bases separated the two germline ends. The CDR3 covers 15 residues. CDR3 in amino acids: CASSQKTPTNYGYTF. The CDR3 DNA reads as TGTGCCAGCAGCCAAAAGACACCCACTAACTATGGCTACACCTTC. Drawing the rest from reference TRBV16 and TRBJ1-2, the complete variable domain is GEEVAQTPKHLVRGEGQKAKLYCAPIKGHSYVFWYQQVLKNEFKFLISFQNENVFDETGMPKERFSAKCLPNSPCSLEIQATKLEDSAVYFCASSQKTPTNYGYTFGSGTRLTVV.

The chain uses TRBV10-3 and TRBJ1-5; D remains unclear. The germline V gene encodes CDR1 ENHRY and CDR2 SYGVKD. The CDR3 consists of 12 residues. The ends were cut back, 6 bases at V and 7 bases at J, with 10 bases in the middle. CDR3: CAIRGSGQPQHF. The CDR3 DNA reads TGTGCCATCAGGGGGTCGGGACAGCCCCAGCATTTT.

This clone occurred once. The DNA of the CDR3 is TGTGCCAGCAGTTTTACAGGGCGCACTGAAGCTTTCTTT. This encodes CASSFTGRTEAFF. The chain links TRBV7-9 to TRBJ1-1, with D possibly being TRBD1 (6 bases). The V end lost 6 bases, the J end lost 4 bases, and 12 bases lay between the germline ends. The CDR3 is 13 amino acids. Germline V gives CDR1 SEHNR, CDR2 FQNEAQ (reference sequence).

To note about this clone: Within the sample, other DNA sequences also encode this same CDR3. The rearrangement links TRBV11-2 to TRBJ2-3; the D gene is possibly TRBD2 (5 bases). Germline lookup yields CDR1 SGHAT and CDR2 FQNNGV. CDR3 size: 13 residues. V shed 1 base and J shed 3 bases, with 5 bases lying between them. This chain's CDR3 is CASSLAGTDTQYF. CDR3 bases: TGTGCCAGCAGCTTAGCGGGGACAGATACGCAGTATTTT.

The CDR3: CASSLGGTVGHGYTF. DNA for the CDR3: TGCGCCAGCAGCTTGGGCGGGACAGTAGGGCATGGCTACACCTTC. This chain links TRBV5-1 with TRBJ1-2; 7 bases are a match to TRBD1. Trimming cost V 0 bases and J 6 bases; bases outside gene matches: 8. This CDR3 is 15 amino acids long. Per the germline V gene, CDR1 is SGHRS and CDR2 is YFSETQ.